A single sample gave rise to the 32 T cell receptor beta chains below, sequenced in a study of metastatic and nonmetastatic thyroid tumors. The entire patient cohort was treatment-naive prior to thyroid surgery. With MiXCR, TCRdb called clones anew from the PCR reads. This sample has about 21,000 clones, with around 18% found just once. Material: blood. These receptors all stem from a male donor with papillary thyroid cancer or a benign thyroid nodule (not recorded which). Some clones in this sample may be carry-over from other donors' samples.

This clone has a count of ten or more. The chain couples TRBV11-1 to TRBJ2-2; the match to TRBD2 covers 14 bases. The J segment lost 7 bases and the V segment lost 5 bases, leaving 6 bases of the junction unmatched. This CDR3 is built from 16 residues. Germline CDR1 reads SGHAT; CDR2 reads FQDESV (reference sequence). This CDR3 reads CASSPPGLAGVGELFF. DNA of the CDR3: TGTGCCAGCAGCCCCCCGGGACTAGCGGGAGTCGGGGAGCTGTTTTTT.

The V and J genes are TRBV5-1 and TRBJ2-2; D perhaps matches TRBD1 (7 bases). The germline V gene encodes CDR1 SGHRS and CDR2 YFSETQ. This CDR3 region has 16 residues. V gave up 0 bases and J gave up 9 bases, with 18 bases separating them. CDR3 sequence (DNA): TGCGCCAGCAGCTTGGCAGGGGGGCCGTGTACCTGGGAGCTGTTTTTT. Encoded protein: CASSLAGGPCTWELFF.

In its sample, this clone was seen many times. The chain recombines TRBV30 with TRBJ1-1, with 7 bases aligning to TRBD1. CDR1 and CDR2 from the germline V gene are GTSNPN and SVGIG (reference sequence). Germline trimming cut 0 bases from V and 3 bases from J; bases unmatched to any gene: 4. The CDR3 is 14 residues long. The CDR3 DNA is TGTGCCTGGAGTGTACAAGGGGGCCACACTGAAGCTTTCTTT. It is translated as CAWSVQGGHTEAFF.

J is TRBJ2-7 and V is TRBV20-1; tentatively, D is TRBD1 or TRBD2 (5 bases each). CDR3 length: 14 amino acids. Looked up from germline, CDR1 is DFQATT and CDR2 is SNEGSKA (reference sequence). Trimming removed 5 bases from V and 7 bases from J, with 21 bases in between. For the CDR3, the DNA is TGCAGTGCTCCAGTGGGACCCCGGGGCTGGGAGCAGTACTTC. Its translation is CSAPVGPRGWEQYF.

The chain links TRBV30 to TRBJ1-1, with D hard to call. Germline V gene lookup returns CDR1 GTSNPN and CDR2 SVGIG (reference sequence). With 2 bases removed from V and 4 bases from J, the gap between germline ends came to 5 bases. This CDR3 comprises 11 residues. This chain's CDR3 is CAWSSPTEAFF. CDR3 coding DNA: TGTGCCTGGAGTTCACCCACTGAAGCTTTCTTT.

This clone was found many times. The gene calls are TRBV18 and TRBJ2-4; weak D call: TRBD1 (6 bases). Looked up from germline, CDR1 is KGHSH and CDR2 is LQKENI. The CDR3 length is 16 residues. Trimming pared 3 bases from V and 2 bases from J, leaving 14 bases between. CDR3 nucleotides: TGTGCCAGCTCACCGTATACAGGGAGTTCCAAAAACATTCAGTACTTC. Its translation: CASSPYTGSSKNIQYF. The whole variable domain, remainder taken from reference TRBV18 and TRBJ2-4, is NAGVMQNPRHLVRRRGQEARLRCSPMKGHSHVYWYRQLPEEGLKFMVYLQKENIIDESGMPKERFSAEFPKEGPSILRIQQVVRGDSAAYFCASSPYTGSSKNIQYFGAGTRLSVL.

Many counts were recorded for this clone. The chain employs TRBV12-3 or TRBV12-4 and TRBJ1-3, with 9 nucleotides matching TRBD1. The V segment lost 5 bases and the J segment 1 base; nucleotides outside the gene matches: 3. The CDR3 has 15 amino acids. CDR3 sequence reads: CASSPGTGSGNTIYF. DNA for the CDR3: TGTGCCAGCAGTCCGGGGACAGGGTCTGGAAACACCATATATTTT.

This clone was counted at least ten times. The chain recombines TRBV11-2 with TRBJ2-1, with D unclear. CDR3 length: 14 residues. Germline assignment: CDR1 SGHAT and CDR2 FQNNGV. Trimming left V 3 bases short and J 7 bases short, with 13 bases between. The CDR3 loop is CASSFNALGNEQFF. DNA of the CDR3: TGTGCCAGCAGCTTTAACGCGTTGGGGAATGAGCAGTTCTTC.

The table lists this clone with many counts. The rearrangement uses TRBV11-3 and TRBJ1-1, with TRBD1 matching 7 bases. The CDR3 has 15 residues. The germline gives CDR1 SGHNT, CDR2 YENEEA. With V trimmed by 5 bases and J by 0 bases, 6 bases remained unmatched. CDR3 DNA sequence: TGTGCCAGCAGCCCGGGACAGCCTTTGAACACTGAAGCTTTCTTT. It translates to CASSPGQPLNTEAFF.

Points on this clone: The junction shows a germline mismatch at one end, possibly a read error. The chain uses TRBV9 and TRBJ2-2; D may match TRBD1 or TRBD2 (5 bases each). This CDR3 spans 15 amino acids. Germline loops: CDR1 SGDLS, CDR2 YYNGEE. CDR3 DNA: TGTTCCAGCAGCCCGGCGCAGGGCAGCACCGGGGATCTGTTTTTT. Translating it yields CSSSPAQGSTGDLFF. Full variable domain (outside the CDR3, taken from reference TRBV9 and TRBJ2-2): DSGVTQTPKHLITATGQRVTLRCSPRSGDLSVYWYQQSLDQGLQFLIQYYNGEERAKGNILERFSAQQFPDLHSELNLSSLELGDSALYFCSSSPAQGSTGDLFFGEGSRLTVL.

The rearrangement links TRBV5-4 to TRBJ2-3, with D uncertain. This CDR3 region has 14 residues. Germline assignment: CDR1 SGHNT and CDR2 YYREEE (reference sequence). V was clipped by 0 bases and J by 2 bases, with 7 bases between them. The CDR3 region has the DNA TGTGCCAGCAGCTTGGGGCAGACCACAGATACGCAGTATTTT. Translating it yields CASSLGQTTDTQYF.

This clone was observed at least ten times. The V and J genes are TRBV19 and TRBJ1-5; D is unclear. The CDR3 sequence is 16 residues long. The germline CDR1 and CDR2 sequences are LNHDA and SQIVND (reference sequence). Trimming took off 5 bases at V and 0 bases at J, with 14 bases between the two ends. The DNA for the CDR3 is TGTGCCAGTAGTTCCAGACCCCCTTATAGCAATCAGCCCCAGCATTTT. Amino acids: CASSSRPPYSNQPQHF.

This clone was seen many times. This chain uses TRBV2 with TRBJ1-1, with D uncertain. Germline lookup yields CDR1 SNHLY and CDR2 FYNNEI. Trimming cost V 6 bases and J 1 base, with 9 bases left between them. The CDR3 consists of 13 residues. The CDR3 reads CASRAWANTEAFF. The DNA of the CDR3 is TGTGCCAGCAGGGCCTGGGCGAACACTGAAGCTTTCTTT.

This clone was detected many times. The rearrangement links TRBV10-3 to TRBJ1-2; D may be TRBD1 (5 bases). Germline V gives CDR1 ENHRY, CDR2 SYGVKD. V lost 4 bases and J 2 bases, leaving 8 bases between the germline ends. The CDR3 is 13 residues long. CDR3 in DNA: TGTGCCATCAGTGTCAACAGGAACTATGGCTACACCTTC. Translated: CAISVNRNYGYTF.

The table lists this clone with many counts. The gene calls are TRBV7-3 and TRBJ2-1, with 10 bases lining up with TRBD2. With 0 bases clipped from V and 3 bases from J, the junction kept 2 bases outside the gene matches. CDR3 length equals 16 residues. Germline assignment: CDR1 SGHTA and CDR2 FQGTGA. The DNA of the CDR3 is TGTGCCAGCAGCTTAACGCCTAGCGGGAGCTACAATGAGCAGTTCTTC. Protein sequence: CASSLTPSGSYNEQFF.

This clone was recorded many times. The chain carries TRBV7-2 and TRBJ1-1; a weak D match, TRBD1 (6 bases). With 5 bases removed from V and 1 base from J, the gap between germline ends came to 11 bases. CDR1 is SGHTA and CDR2 is FQGNSA in the germline V gene. This CDR3 contains 14 residues. The CDR3 loop is CASSPGAANTEAFF. CDR3 DNA: TGTGCCAGCAGCCCGGGGGCAGCGAACACTGAAGCTTTCTTT.

This clone was recorded many times. The V gene is TRBV6-4, the J gene TRBJ2-3; D uncertain. The CDR3 totals 14 residues. V lost 2 bases, J lost 0 bases, and 6 bases lay in between. The germline V gene has CDR1 MRHNA and CDR2 SNTAGT. CDR3 amino acids: CASSDRASTDTQYF. The DNA for the CDR3 is TGTGCCAGCAGTGACAGGGCCAGCACAGATACGCAGTATTTT.

The table lists this clone with many counts. This chain connects TRBV6-2 or TRBV6-3 to TRBJ1-5, with 9 bases lining up with TRBD1. There are 14 residues in the CDR3. CDR1 is MNHEY, CDR2 SVGEGT, per germline. The V and J ends lost 5 bases and 5 bases, in that order; junction bases with no gene match: 4. The CDR3 sequence: CASSPGTGYQPQHF. DNA of the CDR3: TGTGCCAGCAGTCCCGGGACAGGGTATCAGCCCCAGCATTTT.

This clone was counted ten times or more. The DNA for the CDR3 is TGTGCCAGCAGCGTAGTATCAGAGAACACTGAAGCTTTCTTT. Its protein is CASSVVSENTEAFF. This chain uses TRBV9 with TRBJ1-1; D ambiguous. Trimming pared 0 bases from V and 1 base from J, leaving 7 bases between. Germline loops: CDR1 SGDLS, CDR2 YYNGEE. The CDR3 is made up of 14 amino acids.

This clone was seen a few times. Here the CDR3 DNA reads TGCGCCAGCAGGGGAGGGACAGGGGAATACCATGGCTACACCTTC. It translates to CASRGGTGEYHGYTF. This rearrangement joins TRBV10-2 to TRBJ1-2; 10 bases map to TRBD1. With V trimmed by 6 bases and J by 6 bases, 10 bases remained unmatched. The CDR3 consists of 15 residues. Germline V gene sequence: CDR1 WSHSY, CDR2 SAAADI.

In its sample, this clone was seen many times. The chain combines TRBV19 with TRBJ2-2; 7 nucleotides match TRBD1. CDR1 is LNHDA, CDR2 SQIVND, per germline (reference sequence). V gave up 6 bases and J gave up 6 bases; unmatched junction bases: 16. This CDR3 has 17 amino acids. CDR3 coding DNA: TGTGCCAGTAGCCATAGATGGAAAGACAGGGATGCCGGGGAGCTGTTTTTT. The encoded protein is CASSHRWKDRDAGELFF.

This clone came up many times. This chain joins TRBV7-2 and TRBJ1-4, with D uncertain. The CDR3 extends over 15 amino acids. V was shortened by 4 bases and J by 1 base, with 10 bases between the two germline ends. Germline-derived CDR1 and CDR2 are SGHTA and FQGNSA. This CDR3 is CASSYNKQTNEKLFF. Written as DNA, the CDR3 is TGTGCCAGCAGCTATAATAAACAAACTAATGAAAAACTGTTTTTT. Supplemented by reference TRBV7-2 and TRBJ1-4, the full variable domain reads GAGVSQSPSNKVTEKGKDVELRCDPISGHTALYWYRQSLGQGLEFLIYFQGNSAPDKSGLPSDRFSAERTGGSVSTLTIQRTQQEDSAVYLCASSYNKQTNEKLFFGSGTQLSVL.

This clone has ten or more counts. The rearrangement uses TRBV3-1 and TRBJ1-3; D gene unclear. The V and J ends lost 5 bases and 0 bases respectively, with 2 bases between them. The CDR3 is made up of 12 amino acids. Germline CDR1 and CDR2: LGHDT and YNNKEL (reference sequence). CDR3 in amino acids: CASSYSGNTIYF. DNA for the CDR3: TGTGCCAGCAGCTACTCTGGAAACACCATATATTTT.

This clone was observed many times. V gene TRBV20-1 combines with J gene TRBJ1-1; tentative D call: TRBD1 (5 bases). Trimming pared 5 bases from V and 6 bases from J, leaving 16 bases between. This CDR3 has 13 amino acids. Germline CDR1 is DFQATT and CDR2 is SNEGSKA (reference sequence). The CDR3 here is CSAGGGGDAEAFF. In DNA form, the CDR3 reads TGCAGTGCTGGGGGTGGGGGGGACGCTGAAGCTTTCTTT.

This clone was picked up many times. The chain joins TRBV5-1 to TRBJ1-1; TRBD1 might be the D (5 bases). Trimming shortened V by 4 bases and J by 1 base, and 11 bases separated the two germline ends. From germline, CDR1 is SGHRS and CDR2 YFSETQ. The CDR3 runs to 14 residues. The CDR3 loop reads CASSQGDGNTEAFF. DNA for the CDR3: TGCGCCAGCAGCCAAGGGGACGGGAACACTGAAGCTTTCTTT.

This clone is medium-sized. This rearrangement joins TRBV6-1 to TRBJ1-2, with D unresolved. V was trimmed by 10 bases and J by 4 bases, leaving 16 bases between them. In germline, CDR1 is MNHNS, CDR2 SASEGT. The CDR3 is made up of 13 amino acids. The CDR3 loop is CATRLGRSYGYTF. Written as DNA, the CDR3 is TGTGCCACCCGATTGGGCAGATCCTATGGCTACACCTTC.

This clone was found a few times. The chain couples TRBV5-4 to TRBJ2-3; tentative D call: TRBD2 (5 bases). Trimming pared 2 bases from V and 0 bases from J, leaving 7 bases between. Germline V gene sequence: CDR1 SGHNT, CDR2 YYREEE (reference sequence). The CDR3 extends over 14 amino acids. CDR3 sequence: CASSLADSTDTQYF. CDR3 sequence (DNA): TGTGCCAGCAGCTTAGCGGATAGCACAGATACGCAGTATTTT.

By proportion, this clone is medium-sized (0.01 to 0.1%). Written as DNA, the CDR3 is TGTGCCAGCAGTCCGACTAGCCCCGCGAGCTACGAGCAGTACTTC. Translating gives CASSPTSPASYEQYF. The chain has TRBV6-1 and TRBJ2-7; 7 bases line up with TRBD2. Germline V gives CDR1 MNHNS, CDR2 SASEGT. CDR3 size: 15 residues. After removal of 5 bases from V and 3 bases from J, the junction contained 10 bases not matched to a gene.

This chain joins TRBV7-3 and TRBJ1-1, with 7 positions matching TRBD1. CDR1 is SGHTA, CDR2 FQGTGA, per germline. The trim removed 7 bases at V and 5 bases at J, leaving 10 bases unmatched. The CDR3 loop spans 14 amino acids. The CDR3 region is CASILQQGSTEAFF. The CDR3 region has the DNA TGTGCCAGCATCCTCCAACAGGGGTCAACTGAAGCTTTCTTT. Full variable domain (outside the CDR3, taken from reference TRBV7-3 and TRBJ1-1): GAGVSQTPSNKVTEKGKYVELRCDPISGHTALYWYRQSLGQGPEFLIYFQGTGAADDSGLPNDRFFAVRPEGSVSTLKIQRTERGDSAVYLCASILQQGSTEAFFGQGTRLTVV.

The sample holds many counts of this clone. This CDR3 reads CASSSMGQGRNEKLFF. The CDR3 DNA sequence: TGTGCCAGCAGCTCCATGGGACAGGGTCGAAATGAAAAACTGTTTTTT. The genes are TRBV11-2 and TRBJ1-4; 9 bases line up with TRBD1. The CDR3 covers 16 residues. From germline, CDR1 is SGHAT and CDR2 FQNNGV. V gave up 4 bases and J gave up 5 bases; unmatched junction bases: 8. Using reference TRBV11-2 and TRBJ1-4 for the parts outside the CDR3, the full variable domain is EAGVAQSPRYKIIEKRQSVAFWCNPISGHATLYWYQQILGQGPKLLIQFQNNGVVDDSQLPKDRFSAERLKGVDSTLKIQPAKLEDSAVYLCASSSMGQGRNEKLFFGSGTQLSVL.

In its sample, this clone was seen many times. The chain recombines TRBV18 with TRBJ2-2, with a weak D call TRBD1 (6 bases). Per germline, CDR1 KGHSH and CDR2 LQKENI. This CDR3 has 17 amino acids. The ends were cut back, 0 bases at V and 1 base at J, with 12 bases in the middle. DNA for the CDR3: TGTGCCAGCTCACCACCGGGGGCGGCCCGGAACACCGGGGAGCTGTTTTTT. Translation: CASSPPGAARNTGELFF.

This clone has ten or more counts. The rearrangement joins TRBV4-1 to TRBJ2-3; TRBD2 matches 7 bases. From germline, CDR1 is MGHRA and CDR2 YSYEKL. The CDR3 is 16 residues long. V shed 3 bases and J 6 bases; nucleotides not matched to a gene: 12. For the CDR3, the DNA is TGCGCCAGCAGCCAGGGCGCAGGCCCCGGGGGGGATACGCAGTATTTT. It encodes CASSQGAGPGGDTQYF.